The subject of this entry is one TCR beta chain. Its antigen is not known. It was with 60 Vbeta and 13 Jbeta primers that the PCR ran. Data came from immunoSEQ multiplex PCR; TCRdb stores just in-frame clones and leaves some out. The sample includes some 190,000 clones, 75% to 85% of them seen just once. CDR3 size: 14 residues. With 1 base removed from V and 6 bases from J, the gap between germline ends came to 13 bases. Per the germline V gene, CDR1 is SGHAT and CDR2 is FQNNGV. The record originates from a study of cytomegalovirus exposure and HLA in healthy donors. As for the study in general: A data release that came early held some 79 million unique TCRs from HLA-typed donors. Notes on the study in general: Some V segments, TRBV6-2 and TRBV6-3 among them, were indistinguishable and were therefore excluded. A classifier reportedly called cytomegalovirus status with high sensitivity and specificity.

The clonotype comes from a young woman in good health and CMV-seropositive. The rearrangement uses TRBV11-2 and TRBJ2-7; D perhaps matches TRBD2 (5 bases). Source material: PBMCs. In DNA form, the CDR3 reads TGTGCCAGCAGCTTAGCGGCGGGCGGAGCCGAGCAGTACTTC. This encodes CASSLAAGGAEQYF.